This TCR beta chain was sequenced in a study of T cells in Graves' hyperthyroidism and ophthalmopathy. Study observations and caveats: Before onset, by a median of approximately 6.8 months, the model predicted ophthalmopathy. Clonotypes that were expanded in thyroid above 0.001 mostly appeared in blood too.

Every diagnosis used clinical symptoms, serum thyroxine and TRAb, thyroid ultrasound and orbital computed tomography. As for this clonotype: Its antigen remains unidentified.

RNA transcripts yielded amplified TCR beta CDR3 regions. The HTBI primer set drove a first-round RT-PCR of the TCR CDR3. TCRdb re-called the multiplex PCR reads with MiXCR, one entry per CDR3 protein. The table includes some 530,000 distinct CDR3 sequences, roughly 23% detected once. Material for sequencing was blood. This TCR was recovered from a woman in her 70s with Graves' ophthalmopathy.

CDR3 amino acids: CASSLVGGLANYGYTF. The CDR3 DNA sequence: TGTGCCAGCAGTTTAGTAGGCGGACTAGCTAACTATGGCTACACCTTC. The chain employs TRBV12-3 or TRBV12-4 and TRBJ1-2, with no clear D. The CDR3 is 16 residues long. The germline V and J ends were trimmed by 1 base and 0 bases, with 12 bases remaining between them.